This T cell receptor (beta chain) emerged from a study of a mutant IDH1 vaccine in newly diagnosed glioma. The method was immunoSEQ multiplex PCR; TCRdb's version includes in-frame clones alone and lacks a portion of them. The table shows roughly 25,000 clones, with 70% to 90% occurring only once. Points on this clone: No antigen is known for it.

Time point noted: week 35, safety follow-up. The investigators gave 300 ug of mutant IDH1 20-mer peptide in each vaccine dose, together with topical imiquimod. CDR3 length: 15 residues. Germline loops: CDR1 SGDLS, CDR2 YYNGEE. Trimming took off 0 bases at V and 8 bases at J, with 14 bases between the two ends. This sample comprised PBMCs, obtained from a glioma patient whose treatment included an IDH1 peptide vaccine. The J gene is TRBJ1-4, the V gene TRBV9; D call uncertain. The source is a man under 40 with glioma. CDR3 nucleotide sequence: TGTGCCAGCAGCGTAGTTCCGGGAACGGGGGAAAAACTGTTTTTT. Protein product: CASSVVPGTGEKLFF.